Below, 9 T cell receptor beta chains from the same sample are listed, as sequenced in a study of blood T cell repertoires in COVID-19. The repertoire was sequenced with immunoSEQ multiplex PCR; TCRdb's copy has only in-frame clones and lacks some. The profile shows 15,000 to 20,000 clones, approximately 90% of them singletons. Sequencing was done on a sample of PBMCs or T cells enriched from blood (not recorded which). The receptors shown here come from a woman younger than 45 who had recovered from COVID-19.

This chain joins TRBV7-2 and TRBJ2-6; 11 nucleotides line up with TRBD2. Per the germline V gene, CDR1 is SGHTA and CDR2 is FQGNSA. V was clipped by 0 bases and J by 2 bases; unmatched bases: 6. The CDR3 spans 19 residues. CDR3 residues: CASSLAARLAGTGANVLTF. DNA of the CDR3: TGTGCCAGCAGCTTAGCTGCGCGACTAGCGGGGACTGGGGCCAACGTCCTGACTTTC.

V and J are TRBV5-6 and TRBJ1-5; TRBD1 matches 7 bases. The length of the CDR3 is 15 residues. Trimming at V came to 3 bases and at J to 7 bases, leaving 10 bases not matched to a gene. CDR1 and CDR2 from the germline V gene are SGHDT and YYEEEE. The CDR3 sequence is CASSSWTGWNQPQHF. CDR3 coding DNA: TGTGCCAGCAGCTCCTGGACAGGTTGGAACCAGCCCCAGCATTTT.

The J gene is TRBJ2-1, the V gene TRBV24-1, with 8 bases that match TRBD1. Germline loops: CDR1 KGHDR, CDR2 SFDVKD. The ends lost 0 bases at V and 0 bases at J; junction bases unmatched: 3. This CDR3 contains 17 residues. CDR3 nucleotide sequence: TGTGCCACCAGTGATTTGTCCGACAGGGGCTCCTACAATGAGCAGTTCTTC. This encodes CATSDLSDRGSYNEQFF.

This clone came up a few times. CDR3 sequence: CASSSGPLSGNTIYF. The CDR3 DNA follows: TGTGCCAGTAGTTCAGGGCCTCTCTCTGGAAACACCATATATTTT. V is TRBV19 and J is TRBJ1-3, with D tentatively TRBD1 (5 bases). With 5 bases removed from V and 0 bases from J, the gap between germline ends came to 11 bases. CDR3 size: 15 residues. Germline V gives CDR1 LNHDA, CDR2 SQIVND (reference sequence).

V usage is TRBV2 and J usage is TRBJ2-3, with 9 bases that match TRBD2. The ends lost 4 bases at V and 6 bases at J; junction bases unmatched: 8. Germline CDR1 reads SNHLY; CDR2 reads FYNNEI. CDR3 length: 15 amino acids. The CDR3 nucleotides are TGTGCCAGCAGTGGGCCTAGCGGGGTAGTGGATACGCAGTATTTT. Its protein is CASSGPSGVVDTQYF. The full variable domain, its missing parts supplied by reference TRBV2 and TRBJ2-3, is EPEVTQTPSHQVTQMGQEVILRCVPISNHLYFYWYRQILGQKVEFLVSFYNNEISEKSEIFDDQFSVERPDGSNFTLKIRSTKLEDSAMYFCASSGPSGVVDTQYFGPGTRLTVL.

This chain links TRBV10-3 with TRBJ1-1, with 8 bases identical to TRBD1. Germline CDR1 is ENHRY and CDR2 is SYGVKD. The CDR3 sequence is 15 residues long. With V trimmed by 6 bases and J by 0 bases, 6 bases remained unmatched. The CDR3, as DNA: TGTGCCATCAGACCCAGGGGACAGGTGAACACTGAAGCTTTCTTT. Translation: CAIRPRGQVNTEAFF.

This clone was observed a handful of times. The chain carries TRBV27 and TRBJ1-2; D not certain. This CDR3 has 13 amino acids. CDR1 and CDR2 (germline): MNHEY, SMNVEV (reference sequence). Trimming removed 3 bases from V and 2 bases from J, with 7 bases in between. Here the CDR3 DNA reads TGTGCCAGCAGTTTCCGGTTCAACTATGGCTACACCTTC. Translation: CASSFRFNYGYTF.

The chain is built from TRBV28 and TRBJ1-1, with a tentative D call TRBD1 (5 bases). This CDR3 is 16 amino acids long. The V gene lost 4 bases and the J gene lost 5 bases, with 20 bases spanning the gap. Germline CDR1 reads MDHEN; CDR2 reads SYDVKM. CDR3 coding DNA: TGTGCCAGCAGTTATGGAGGGGCCCGGCGTGGAACTGAAGCTTTCTTT. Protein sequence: CASSYGGARRGTEAFF.

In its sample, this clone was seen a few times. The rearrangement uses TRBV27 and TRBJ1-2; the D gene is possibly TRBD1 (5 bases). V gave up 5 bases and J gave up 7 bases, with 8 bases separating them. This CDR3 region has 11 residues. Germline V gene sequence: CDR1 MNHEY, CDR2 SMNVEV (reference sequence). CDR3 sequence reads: CASSGGVGYTF. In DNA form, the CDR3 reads TGTGCCAGCAGTGGGGGGGTTGGCTACACCTTC.